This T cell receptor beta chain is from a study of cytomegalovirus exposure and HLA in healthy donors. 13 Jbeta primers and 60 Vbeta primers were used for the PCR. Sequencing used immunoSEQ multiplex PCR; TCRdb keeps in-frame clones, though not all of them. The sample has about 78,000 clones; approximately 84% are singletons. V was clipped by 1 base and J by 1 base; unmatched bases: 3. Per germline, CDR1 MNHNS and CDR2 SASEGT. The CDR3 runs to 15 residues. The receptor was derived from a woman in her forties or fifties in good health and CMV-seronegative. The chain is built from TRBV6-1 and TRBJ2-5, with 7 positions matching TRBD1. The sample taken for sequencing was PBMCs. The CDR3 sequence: CASSEGSGGQETQYF. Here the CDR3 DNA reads TGTGCCAGCAGTGAAGGGTCAGGGGGCCAAGAGACCCAGTACTTC.